These 16 T cell receptor beta chains came from one sample sequenced in a study of cytomegalovirus exposure and HLA in healthy donors (dated by TCRdb to 2016 to 2017). The library was obtained by the immunoSEQ multiplex PCR assay. The multiplex PCR relied on a mix of 60 forward primers for TCR Vbeta segments and 13 reverse primers for TCR Jbeta segments. The table was pulled from immuneACCESS by TCRdb, which kept in-frame rearrangements only. Such tables lose some clones; where checked, under half of the loss comes from unresolved V genes, and the rest has no known cause. The sample data list some 130,000 clones, and roughly 83% of these were observed just once. The ten largest clonotypes hold 2% to 2.5% of the sample. The sequenced sample was PBMCs. These receptors were collected from a man between 18 and 35 years old in good health and CMV-seronegative.

This rearrangement joins TRBV18 to TRBJ2-3; TRBD2 matches 8 bases. Germline assignment: CDR1 KGHSH and CDR2 LQKENI. The junction had 9 bases not matched to a gene; V was cut back by 3 bases and J by 4 bases. This CDR3 comprises 16 residues. The CDR3 protein is CASSPTGGSVSDTQYF. The CDR3 DNA reads as TGTGCCAGCTCACCCACGGGAGGGTCAGTATCAGATACGCAGTATTTT.

The chain has TRBV19 and TRBJ2-7; no clear D gene. Trimming cost V 1 base and J 3 bases, with 13 bases left between them. The CDR3 contains 15 residues. Per the germline V gene, CDR1 is LNHDA and CDR2 is SQIVND (reference sequence). The DNA of the CDR3 is TGTGCCAGTAGTATAGTCCCAGGCCCGGACTACGAGCAGTACTTC. This gives the protein CASSIVPGPDYEQYF.

J is TRBJ2-1 and V is TRBV7-2, with 7 nucleotides matching TRBD2. CDR3 length equals 15 residues. With 4 bases clipped from V and 4 bases from J, the junction kept 7 bases outside the gene matches. Looked up from germline, CDR1 is SGHTA and CDR2 is FQGNSA. In nucleotides, the CDR3 is TGTGCCAGCAGCTCTGGACTAGGGACTTACAATGAGCAGTTCTTC. Protein product: CASSSGLGTYNEQFF. Complete variable domain (other parts from reference TRBV7-2 and TRBJ2-1): GAGVSQSPSNKVTEKGKDVELRCDPISGHTALYWYRQSLGQGLEFLIYFQGNSAPDKSGLPSDRFSAERTGGSVSTLTIQRTQQEDSAVYLCASSSGLGTYNEQFFGPGTRLTVL.

The genes are TRBV9 and TRBJ2-1; 7 nucleotides match TRBD1. The CDR3 covers 16 residues. Trimming cost V 4 bases and J 2 bases; bases outside gene matches: 9. CDR1 and CDR2 from the germline V gene are SGDLS and YYNGEE. CDR3 in amino acids: CASSLIKGTAYNEQFF. The CDR3 DNA reads TGTGCCAGCAGCCTAATTAAAGGGACAGCCTACAATGAGCAGTTCTTC.

The J gene is TRBJ1-5, the V gene TRBV10-2; D gene ambiguous. This CDR3 contains 13 residues. V was clipped by 2 bases and J by 5 bases, with 7 bases between them. Germline loops: CDR1 WSHSY, CDR2 SAAADI. CDR3 protein: CASSETGDQPQHF. The CDR3 nucleotides read TGCGCCAGCAGTGAGACCGGGGATCAGCCCCAGCATTTT.

CDR3 nucleotide sequence: TGCGCCAGCAGTGCCCGCCCGGGGGGGGCTGAGCACAATGAGCAGTTCTTC. The encoded protein is CASSARPGGAEHNEQFF. This rearrangement joins TRBV10-2 to TRBJ2-1, with 8 bases lining up with TRBD2. Germline-derived CDR1 and CDR2 are WSHSY and SAAADI. This CDR3 region has 17 residues. V was clipped by 4 bases and J by 5 bases; unmatched bases: 13.

The chain joins TRBV5-6 to TRBJ1-1, with TRBD1 as a possible D gene (6 bases). The CDR3 covers 14 residues. V dropped 0 bases and J dropped 3 bases, with 9 bases sitting between them. CDR1 SGHDT and CDR2 YYEEEE come from the germline V gene. CDR3 in amino acids: CASSLGRGYTEAFF. The CDR3 nucleotides read TGTGCCAGCAGCTTGGGCAGGGGTTACACTGAAGCTTTCTTT.

The V gene is TRBV19, the J gene TRBJ2-1; no clear D gene. The CDR3 is made up of 14 amino acids. V lost 7 bases, J lost 0 bases, and 10 bases lay in between. The germline V gene encodes CDR1 LNHDA and CDR2 SQIVND (reference sequence). The CDR3 nucleotides are TGTGCCAGTAAAATAGCTGCCTCCTACAATGAGCAGTTCTTC. Its protein product is CASKIAASYNEQFF.

The chain joins TRBV6-5 to TRBJ2-2; the D is unclear. The length of the CDR3 is 14 residues. Germline CDR1 and CDR2: MNHEY and SVGAGI. V shed 6 bases and J shed 1 base, with 9 bases lying between them. This chain's CDR3 is CASSPGVNTGELFF. For the CDR3, the DNA is TGTGCCAGCAGCCCGGGTGTGAACACCGGGGAGCTGTTTTTT.

The chain's CDR3 is CSVGRLAGGANTGELFF. DNA for the CDR3: TGCAGCGTTGGGAGACTAGCGGGAGGAGCGAACACCGGGGAGCTGTTTTTT. The J gene is TRBJ2-2, the V gene TRBV29-1, with 13 bases fitting TRBD2. The CDR3 contains 17 residues. CDR1 and CDR2 (germline): SQVTM, ANQGSEA. After removal of 4 bases from V and 0 bases from J, the junction contained 5 bases not matched to a gene.

This clone has only a few counts. V is TRBV13 and J is TRBJ2-7; perhaps TRBD1 as D (6 bases). V was cut by 6 bases and J by 6 bases, with 24 bases left in between. CDR1 and CDR2 (germline): PRHDT, FYEKMQ (reference sequence). CDR3 length: 16 amino acids. CDR3 sequence reads: CASSQGSGIFRLEQYF. CDR3 coding DNA: TGTGCCAGCAGTCAGGGGAGCGGAATATTCCGACTCGAGCAGTACTTC. The whole variable domain, filled in from reference TRBV13 and TRBJ2-7, reads AAGVIQSPRHLIKEKRETATLKCYPIPRHDTVYWYQQGPGQDPQFLISFYEKMQSDKGSIPDRFSAQQFSDYHSELNMSSLELGDSALYFCASSQGSGIFRLEQYFGPGTRLTVT.

This chain uses TRBV6-5 with TRBJ2-7; 7 bases agree with TRBD2. The CDR3 runs 15 residues. The germline V gene has CDR1 MNHEY and CDR2 SVGAGI. V dropped 4 bases and J dropped 0; count of bases not matched to a gene: 6. CDR3 DNA: TGTGCCAGCAGTTCCGGCGGGGGATCCTCCTACGAGCAGTACGTC. This translates into CASSSGGGSSYEQYV.

This clone showed up just a few times. The chain employs TRBV14 and TRBJ2-2; 10 positions agree with TRBD2. With 1 base clipped from V and 5 bases from J, the junction kept 1 base outside the gene matches. The CDR3 length is 15 residues. CDR1 and CDR2 (germline): SGHDN, FVKESK. CDR3 in amino acids: CASSQVSGRTGELFF. The CDR3 DNA sequence: TGTGCCAGCAGCCAAGTTAGCGGGAGGACCGGGGAGCTGTTTTTT.

This chain links TRBV9 with TRBJ2-5; D remains ambiguous. This CDR3 is built from 13 residues. Germline V lookup: CDR1 SGDLS, CDR2 YYNGEE. V was pared by 0 bases and J by 2 bases, with 5 bases between. The CDR3 DNA is TGTGCCAGCAGCGTAGGGCAGCAAGAGACCCAGTACTTC. The encoded protein is CASSVGQQETQYF.

V gene TRBV19 combines with J gene TRBJ1-2, with no clear D. Germline V lookup: CDR1 LNHDA, CDR2 SQIVND (reference sequence). CDR3 size: 16 residues. V lost 6 bases, J lost 4 bases, and 21 bases lay in between. CDR3 amino acids: CASRVAADILFYGYTF. The CDR3 coding sequence is TGTGCCAGTAGAGTGGCAGCCGACATCCTATTCTATGGCTACACCTTC.

The chain combines TRBV28 with TRBJ1-3; tentatively, D is TRBD1 (5 bases). CDR3 size: 14 residues. Germline-derived CDR1 and CDR2 are MDHEN and SYDVKM. Between the trimmed V and J ends, which lost 8 bases and 0 bases, there was a span of 11 bases. The CDR3 DNA reads TGTGCCAGCTCCACAGGCTTCTCTGGAAACACCATATATTTT. This translates into CASSTGFSGNTIYF.